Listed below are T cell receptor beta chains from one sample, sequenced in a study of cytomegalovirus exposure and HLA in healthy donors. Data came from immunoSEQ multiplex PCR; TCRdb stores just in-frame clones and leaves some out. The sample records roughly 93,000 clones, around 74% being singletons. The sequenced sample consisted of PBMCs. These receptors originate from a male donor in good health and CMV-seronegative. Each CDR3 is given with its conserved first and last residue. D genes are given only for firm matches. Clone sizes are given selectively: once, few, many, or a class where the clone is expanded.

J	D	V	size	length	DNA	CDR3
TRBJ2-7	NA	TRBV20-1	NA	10	TGCAGTGCCTATCCGTCCGAGCAGTACTTC	CSAYPSEQYF
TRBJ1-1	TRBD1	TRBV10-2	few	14	TGCGCCAGCAACCCGACAGGGGGGAACACTGAAGCTTTCTTT	CASNPTGGNTEAFF
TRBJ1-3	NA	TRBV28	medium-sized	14	TGTGCCAGCAGTGATCCGGCTCCCGAGGACACCATATATTTT	CASSDPAPEDTIYF
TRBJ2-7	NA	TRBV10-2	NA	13	TGCGCCAGCAGTGAACAATCCCCCCACGAGCAGTACTTC	CASSEQSPHEQYF
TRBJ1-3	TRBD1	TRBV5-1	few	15	TGCGCCAGCAGCGTCGGGACAGGGGGACTAAACACCATATATTTT	CASSVGTGGLNTIYF
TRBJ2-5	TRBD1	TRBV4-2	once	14	TGTGCCAGCAGCCTTGGACAGGGGGAGGAGACCCAGTACTTC	CASSLGQGEETQYF
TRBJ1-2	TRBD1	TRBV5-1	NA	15	TGCGCCAGCAGCCCGGGACAGGCGAGTTCATATGGCTACACCTTC	CASSPGQASSYGYTF
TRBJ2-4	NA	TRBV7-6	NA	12	TGTGCCAGCGCGGCAGACGGGGACATTCAGTACTTC	CASAADGDIQYF
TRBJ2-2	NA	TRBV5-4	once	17	TGTGCCAGCAGCCTCTCGGGCGGACTCGCGAACACCGGGGAGCTGTTTTTT	CASSLSGGLANTGELFF
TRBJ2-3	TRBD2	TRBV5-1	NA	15	TGCGCCAGCAGCTCGGCTAGCGGGAGTCCAGATACGCAGTATTTT	CASSSASGSPDTQYF
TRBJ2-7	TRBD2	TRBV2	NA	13	TGTGCCAGCAGTGAACTAGCGGGAGTCGAGCAGTACTTC	CASSELAGVEQYF
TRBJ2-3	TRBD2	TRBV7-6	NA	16	TGTGCCAGCAGCTTAGGGTCAGCGGGAGGCGCAGATACGCAGTATTTT	CASSLGSAGGADTQYF
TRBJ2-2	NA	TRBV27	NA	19	TGTGCCAGCAGTACGACTAAATCCCTACTTGGTTTAGCGACCGGGGAGCTGTTTTTT	CASSTTKSLLGLATGELFF
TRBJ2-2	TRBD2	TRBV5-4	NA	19	TGTGCCAGCAGCTCCCGCCTGGGGACTAGCGGGAGGAAGGACGGGGAGCTGTTTTTT	CASSSRLGTSGRKDGELFF
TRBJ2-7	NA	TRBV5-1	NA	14	TGCGCCAGCAGCTTGGATCCCCTCTCCGGCGAGCAGTACTTC	CASSLDPLSGEQYF
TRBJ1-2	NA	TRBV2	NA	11	TGTGCCAGCAGGCGGGGTCGCGGCTACACCTTC	CASRRGRGYTF
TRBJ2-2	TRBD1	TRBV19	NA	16	TGTGCCAGTAGTATCCTAGCAGGGGGCCGGACCGGGGAGCTGTTTTTT	CASSILAGGRTGELFF
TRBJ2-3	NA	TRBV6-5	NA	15	TGTGCCAGCGGGTTGACTCGGACTAGCACAGATACGCAGTATTTT	CASGLTRTSTDTQYF
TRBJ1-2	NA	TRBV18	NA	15	TGTGCCAGCTCACCTCCCTGGGGAGGGGGCTATGGCTACACCTTC	CASSPPWGGGYGYTF
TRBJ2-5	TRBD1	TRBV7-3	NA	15	TGTGCCAGCAGCTATAACGGACAGGGGAGGGAGACCCAGTACTTC	CASSYNGQGRETQYF
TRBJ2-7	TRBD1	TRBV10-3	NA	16	TGTGCCATCAGTGAGACTGCCCCACAGGGGGCGGCCGAGCAGTACTTC	CAISETAPQGAAEQYF
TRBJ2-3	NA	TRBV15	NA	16	TGTGCCACCAGCAACCACAGGGAGTCTGGCACAGATACGCAGTATTTT	CATSNHRESGTDTQYF
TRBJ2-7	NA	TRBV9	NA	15	TGTGCCAGCAGCGTAGCCCCCTGGGGCAGCTACGAGCAGTACTTC	CASSVAPWGSYEQYF
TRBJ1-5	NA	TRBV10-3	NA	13	TGTGCCATCAGTGTCGAGAGGGCTCAGCCCCAGCATTTT	CAISVERAQPQHF
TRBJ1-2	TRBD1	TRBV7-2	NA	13	TGTGCCAGCAGCACAGGGGGGAACTATGGCTACACCTTC	CASSTGGNYGYTF
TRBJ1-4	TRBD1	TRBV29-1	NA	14	TGCAGCGTTGAAGCTGGGACAGGGGGAGAAAAACTGTTTTTT	CSVEAGTGGEKLFF
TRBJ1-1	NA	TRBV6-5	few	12	TGTGCCAGCAGCCGGATCAGAGGGCAAGCTTTCTTT	CASSRIRGQAFF
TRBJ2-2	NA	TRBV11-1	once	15	TGTGCCAGCAGCCTTCACTGGTCGAACACCGGGGAGCTGTTTTTT	CASSLHWSNTGELFF
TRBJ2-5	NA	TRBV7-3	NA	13	TGTGCCAGCAGCTCCACTCGAGCGGAGACCCAGTACTTC	CASSSTRAETQYF
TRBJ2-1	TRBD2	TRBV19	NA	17	TGTGCCAGTAGTATAGTAGCTCGGTTAGCGGGAGATGGTGAGCAGTTCTTC	CASSIVARLAGDGEQFF
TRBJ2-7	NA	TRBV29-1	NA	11	TGCAGCGTTTACAACTCCTACGAGCAGTACTTC	CSVYNSYEQYF
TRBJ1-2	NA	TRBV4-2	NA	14	TGTGCCAGCAGCGGTATCAGGGGTGGAGATGGCTACACCTTC	CASSGIRGGDGYTF
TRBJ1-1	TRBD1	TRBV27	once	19	TGTGCCAGCAGTTCCTCGACTACCAGGGGGCGGCTACTGAACACTGAAGCTTTCTTT	CASSSSTTRGRLLNTEAFF
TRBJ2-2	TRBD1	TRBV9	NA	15	TGTGCCAGCAGCCCGAAGTCCAGGGGGTACGGGGAGCTGTTTTTT	CASSPKSRGYGELFF
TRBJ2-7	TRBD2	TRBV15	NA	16	TGTGCCACCAGCAGAGATATTAGCGGGAGAGGTTACGAGCAGTACTTC	CATSRDISGRGYEQYF
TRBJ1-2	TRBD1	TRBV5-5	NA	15	TGTGCCAGCAGCCTCGGGACAGCCGCTAACTATGGCTACACCTTC	CASSLGTAANYGYTF
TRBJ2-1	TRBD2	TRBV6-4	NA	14	TGTGCCAGCAGTGACACTAGCGAGGTCAATGAGCAGTTCTTC	CASSDTSEVNEQFF
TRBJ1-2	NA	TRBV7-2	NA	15	TGTGCCAGCAGCTTAGCGCGGGGCTCTAACTATGGCTACACCTTC	CASSLARGSNYGYTF
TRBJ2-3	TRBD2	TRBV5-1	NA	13	TGCGCCAGCAGCTCCGGACTAGCGAATACGCAGTATTTT	CASSSGLANTQYF
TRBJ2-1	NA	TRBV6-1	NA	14	TGTGCCAGCAGTGCCCCTTGGCAGGGCAATGAGCAGTTCTTC	CASSAPWQGNEQFF
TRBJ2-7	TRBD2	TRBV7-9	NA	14	TGTGCCAGCAGCTCGAGCGGGAGTTTGCACGAGCAGTACTTC	CASSSSGSLHEQYF
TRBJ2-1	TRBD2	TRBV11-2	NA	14	TGTGCCAGCAGCTTGGGACTACTCTACAATGAGCAGTTCTTC	CASSLGLLYNEQFF
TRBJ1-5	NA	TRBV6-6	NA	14	TGTGCCAGCAGTTGGACAGAGAACGATCAGCCCCAGCATTTT	CASSWTENDQPQHF
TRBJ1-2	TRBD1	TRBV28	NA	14	TGTGCCAGCAGCCCAGGGGGACTCGACTATGGCTACACCTTC	CASSPGGLDYGYTF
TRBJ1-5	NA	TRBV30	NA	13	TGTGCCTGGAGTGCAGGGGGCAATCAGCCCCAGCATTTT	CAWSAGGNQPQHF
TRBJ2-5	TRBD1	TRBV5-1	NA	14	TGCGCCAGCAGCGGCGTACAGGGGCAAGAGACCCAGTACTTC	CASSGVQGQETQYF
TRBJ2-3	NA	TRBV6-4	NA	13	TGTGCCAGCAGTAGCGGGAGCACAGATACGCAGTATTTT	CASSSGSTDTQYF
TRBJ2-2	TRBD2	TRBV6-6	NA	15	TGTGCCAGCAGTTACCTGCGGGAGAGGGCCGGGGAGCTGTTTTTT	CASSYLRERAGELFF
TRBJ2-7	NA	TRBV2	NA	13	TGTGCCAGCAGTGAAAGGCGGGAATACGAGCAGTACTTC	CASSERREYEQYF
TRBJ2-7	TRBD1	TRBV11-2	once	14	TGTGCCAGCAGTTGGGACAGGGGTAGCTACGAGCAGTACTTC	CASSWDRGSYEQYF
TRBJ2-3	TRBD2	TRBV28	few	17	TGTGCCACCCACATGGGACTAGCGGGAGGTCCCTACGATACGCAGTATTTT	CATHMGLAGGPYDTQYF
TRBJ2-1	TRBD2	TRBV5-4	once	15	TGTGCCAGCAGCCCCGGGACTAGTGCCTACAATGAGCAGTTCTTC	CASSPGTSAYNEQFF
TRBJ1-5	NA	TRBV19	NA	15	TGTGCCTCCCAGGGGCGGCCAGTCAGCAATCAGCCCCAGCATTTT	CASQGRPVSNQPQHF
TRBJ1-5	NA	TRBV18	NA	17	TGTGCCAGCTCACCACTACCTGCAATCGGGGTCAATCAGCCCCAGCATTTT	CASSPLPAIGVNQPQHF
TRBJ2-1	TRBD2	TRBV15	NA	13	TGTGCCACCAGCAGAGATATTGAGCGGGGGCCTTTCTTC	CATSRDIERGPFF